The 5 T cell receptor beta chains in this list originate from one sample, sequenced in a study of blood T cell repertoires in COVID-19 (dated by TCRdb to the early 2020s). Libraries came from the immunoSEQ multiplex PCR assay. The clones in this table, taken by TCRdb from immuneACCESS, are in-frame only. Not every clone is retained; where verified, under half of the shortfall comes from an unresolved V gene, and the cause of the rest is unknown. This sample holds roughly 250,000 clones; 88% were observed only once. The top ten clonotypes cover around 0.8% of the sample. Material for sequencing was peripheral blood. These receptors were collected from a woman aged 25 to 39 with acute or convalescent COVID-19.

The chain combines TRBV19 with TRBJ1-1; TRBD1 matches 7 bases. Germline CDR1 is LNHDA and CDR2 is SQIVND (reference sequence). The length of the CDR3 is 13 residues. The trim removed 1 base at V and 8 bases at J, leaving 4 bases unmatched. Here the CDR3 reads CASSIARGPEAFF. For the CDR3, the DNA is TGTGCCAGTAGTATAGCAAGGGGGCCGGAAGCTTTCTTT.

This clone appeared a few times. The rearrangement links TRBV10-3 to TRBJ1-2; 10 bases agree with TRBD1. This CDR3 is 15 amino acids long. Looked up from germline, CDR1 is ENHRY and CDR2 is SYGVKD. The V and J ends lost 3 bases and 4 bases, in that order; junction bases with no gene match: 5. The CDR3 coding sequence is TGTGCCATCAGTGATCCTGGACAGGGGGTCTATGGCTACACCTTC. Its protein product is CAISDPGQGVYGYTF.

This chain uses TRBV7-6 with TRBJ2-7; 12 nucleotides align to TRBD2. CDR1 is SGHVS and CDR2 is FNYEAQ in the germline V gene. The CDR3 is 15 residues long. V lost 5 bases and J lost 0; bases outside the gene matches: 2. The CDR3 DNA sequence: TGTGCCAGCAGCCAGACTAGCGGGAGCTCCTACGAGCAGTACTTC. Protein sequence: CASSQTSGSSYEQYF.

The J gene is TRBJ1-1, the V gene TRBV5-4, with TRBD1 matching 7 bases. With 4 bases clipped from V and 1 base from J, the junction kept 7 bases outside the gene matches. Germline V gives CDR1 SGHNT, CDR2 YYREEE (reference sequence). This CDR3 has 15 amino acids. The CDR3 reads CASSLERGRNTEAFF. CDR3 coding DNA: TGTGCCAGCAGCCTCGAAAGGGGGCGGAACACTGAAGCTTTCTTT.

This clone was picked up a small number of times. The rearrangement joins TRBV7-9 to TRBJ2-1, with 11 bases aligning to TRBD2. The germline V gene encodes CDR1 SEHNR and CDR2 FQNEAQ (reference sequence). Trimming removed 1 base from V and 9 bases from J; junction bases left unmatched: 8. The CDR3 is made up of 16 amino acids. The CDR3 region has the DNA TGTGCCAGCAGCTTAGACTCTAGCGGGAGGTGGGGTGAGCAGTTCTTC. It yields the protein CASSLDSSGRWGEQFF.